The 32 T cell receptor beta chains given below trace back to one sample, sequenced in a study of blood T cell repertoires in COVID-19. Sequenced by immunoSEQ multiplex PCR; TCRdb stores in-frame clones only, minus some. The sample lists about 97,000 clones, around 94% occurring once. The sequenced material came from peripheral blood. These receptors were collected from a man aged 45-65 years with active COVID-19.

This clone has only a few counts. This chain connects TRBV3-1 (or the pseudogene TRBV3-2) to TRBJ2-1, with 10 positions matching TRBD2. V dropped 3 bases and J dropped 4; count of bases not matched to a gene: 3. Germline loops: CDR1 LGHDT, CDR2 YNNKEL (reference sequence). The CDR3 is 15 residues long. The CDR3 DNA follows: TGTGCCAGCAGCCATGAGGGACTAGCGTACAATGAGCAGTTCTTC. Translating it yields CASSHEGLAYNEQFF.

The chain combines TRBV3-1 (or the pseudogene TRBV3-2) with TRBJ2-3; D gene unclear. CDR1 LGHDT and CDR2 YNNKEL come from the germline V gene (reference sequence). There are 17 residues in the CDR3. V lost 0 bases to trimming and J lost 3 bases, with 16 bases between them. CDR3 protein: CASSQDWVAYTTDTQYF. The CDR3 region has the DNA TGTGCCAGCAGCCAAGATTGGGTAGCCTACACGACAGATACGCAGTATTTT.

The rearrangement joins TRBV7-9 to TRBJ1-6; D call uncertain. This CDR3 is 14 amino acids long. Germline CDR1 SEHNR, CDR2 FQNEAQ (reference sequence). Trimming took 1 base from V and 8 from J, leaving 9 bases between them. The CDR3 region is CASSLVQFHSPLHF. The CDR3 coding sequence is TGTGCCAGCAGCTTAGTGCAGTTTCATTCACCCCTCCACTTT.

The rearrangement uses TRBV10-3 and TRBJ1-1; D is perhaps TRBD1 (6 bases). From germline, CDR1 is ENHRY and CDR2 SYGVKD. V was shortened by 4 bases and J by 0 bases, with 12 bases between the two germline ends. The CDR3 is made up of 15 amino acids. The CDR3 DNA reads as TGTGCCATCAGTGTAGGTCGGGACATGAACACTGAAGCTTTCTTT. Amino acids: CAISVGRDMNTEAFF.

In DNA, the CDR3 is TGTGCCAGCAGGGGACAGGGCTATGGCTACACCTTC. Its protein is CASRGQGYGYTF. The chain recombines TRBV28 with TRBJ1-2; 9 bases line up with TRBD1. In germline, CDR1 is MDHEN, CDR2 SYDVKM. V shed 6 bases and J 4 bases; nucleotides not matched to a gene: 0. The CDR3 is 12 residues long.

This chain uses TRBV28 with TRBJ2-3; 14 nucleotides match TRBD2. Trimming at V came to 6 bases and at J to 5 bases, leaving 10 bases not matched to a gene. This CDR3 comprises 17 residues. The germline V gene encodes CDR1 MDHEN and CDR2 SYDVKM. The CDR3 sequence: CASRPPRLAGGGDTQYF. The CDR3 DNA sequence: TGTGCCAGCAGGCCCCCCCGACTAGCGGGAGGGGGAGATACGCAGTATTTT.

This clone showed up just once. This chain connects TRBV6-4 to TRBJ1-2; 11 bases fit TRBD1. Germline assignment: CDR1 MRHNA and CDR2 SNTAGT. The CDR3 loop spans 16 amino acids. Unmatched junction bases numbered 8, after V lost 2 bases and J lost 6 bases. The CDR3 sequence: CASSDLEGQGANGYTF. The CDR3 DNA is TGTGCCAGCAGTGACCTCGAAGGACAGGGGGCAAATGGCTACACCTTC.

CDR3: CASSLTGRGTGELFF. DNA for the CDR3: TGTGCCAGCAGCTTGACGGGGAGAGGCACCGGGGAGCTGTTTTTT. The rearrangement links TRBV5-6 to TRBJ2-2; tentative D call: TRBD2 (5 bases). V was shortened by 1 base and J by 4 bases, with 11 bases between the two germline ends. The CDR3 runs to 15 residues. The germline V gene has CDR1 SGHDT and CDR2 YYEEEE.

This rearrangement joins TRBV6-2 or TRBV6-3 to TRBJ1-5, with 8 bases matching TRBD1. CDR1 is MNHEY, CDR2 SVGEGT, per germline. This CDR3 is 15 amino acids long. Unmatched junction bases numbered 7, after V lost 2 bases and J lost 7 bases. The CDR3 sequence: CASSYRTGLGQPQHF. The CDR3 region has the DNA TGTGCCAGCAGTTACCGGACAGGGCTAGGACAGCCCCAGCATTTT.

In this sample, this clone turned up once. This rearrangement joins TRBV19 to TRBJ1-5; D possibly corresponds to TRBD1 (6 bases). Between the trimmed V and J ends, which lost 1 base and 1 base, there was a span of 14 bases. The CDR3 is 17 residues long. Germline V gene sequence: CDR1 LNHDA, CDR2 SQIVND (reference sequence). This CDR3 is CASSIGKGVKSNQPQHF. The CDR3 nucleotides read TGTGCCAGTAGTATAGGGAAGGGGGTCAAAAGCAATCAGCCCCAGCATTTT.

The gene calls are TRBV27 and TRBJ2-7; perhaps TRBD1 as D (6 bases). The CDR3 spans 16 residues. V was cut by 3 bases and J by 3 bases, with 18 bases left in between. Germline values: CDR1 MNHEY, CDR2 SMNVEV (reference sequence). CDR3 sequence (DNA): TGTGCCAGCAGTTTTACAGGGCAGGTGGTTGGCTACGAGCAGTACTTC. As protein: CASSFTGQVVGYEQYF.

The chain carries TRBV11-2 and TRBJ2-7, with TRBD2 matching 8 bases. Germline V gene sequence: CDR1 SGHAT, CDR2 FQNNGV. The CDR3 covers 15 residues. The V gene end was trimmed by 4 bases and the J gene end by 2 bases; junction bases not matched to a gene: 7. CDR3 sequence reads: CASSSLKRETYEQYF. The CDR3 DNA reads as TGTGCCAGCAGCTCTTTAAAGCGGGAGACCTACGAGCAGTACTTC.

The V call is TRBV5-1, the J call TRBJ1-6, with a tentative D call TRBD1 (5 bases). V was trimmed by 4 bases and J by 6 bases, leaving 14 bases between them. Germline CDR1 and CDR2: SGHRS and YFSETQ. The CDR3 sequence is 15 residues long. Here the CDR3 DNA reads TGCGCCAGCAGCCCGGAGGGGACGGGTAATTCACCCCTCCACTTT. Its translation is CASSPEGTGNSPLHF.

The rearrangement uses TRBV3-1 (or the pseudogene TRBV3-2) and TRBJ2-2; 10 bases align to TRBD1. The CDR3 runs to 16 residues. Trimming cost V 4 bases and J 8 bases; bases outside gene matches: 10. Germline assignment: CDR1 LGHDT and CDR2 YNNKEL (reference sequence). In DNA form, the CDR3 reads TGTGCCAGCAGCCCTCCCGGGACAGGGGCCAGAGGGGAGCTGTTTTTT. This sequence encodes CASSPPGTGARGELFF.

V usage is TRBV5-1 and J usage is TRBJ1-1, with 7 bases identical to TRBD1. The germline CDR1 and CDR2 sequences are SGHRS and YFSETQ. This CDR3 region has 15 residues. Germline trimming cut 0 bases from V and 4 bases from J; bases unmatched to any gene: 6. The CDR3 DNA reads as TGCGCCAGCAGCTTGGGGCAGGGGGGTGCCACTGAAGCTTTCTTT. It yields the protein CASSLGQGGATEAFF.

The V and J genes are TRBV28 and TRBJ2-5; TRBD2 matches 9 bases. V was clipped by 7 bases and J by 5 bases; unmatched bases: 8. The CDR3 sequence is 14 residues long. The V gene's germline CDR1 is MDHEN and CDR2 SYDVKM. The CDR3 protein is CASNLGSGRETQYF. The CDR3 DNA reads TGTGCCAGCAACTTGGGCAGCGGGAGGGAGACCCAGTACTTC.

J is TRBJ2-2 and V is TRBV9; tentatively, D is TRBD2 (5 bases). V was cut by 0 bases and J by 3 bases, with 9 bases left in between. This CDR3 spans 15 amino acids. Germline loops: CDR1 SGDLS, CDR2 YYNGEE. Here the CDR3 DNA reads TGTGCCAGCAGCGTAGTCGGAGGCCACACCGGGGAGCTGTTTTTT. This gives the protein CASSVVGGHTGELFF.

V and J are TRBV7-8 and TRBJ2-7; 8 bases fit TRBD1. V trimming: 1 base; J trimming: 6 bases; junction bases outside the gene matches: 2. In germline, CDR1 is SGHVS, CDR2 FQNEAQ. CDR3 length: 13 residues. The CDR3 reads CASSLVDRGEQYF. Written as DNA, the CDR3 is TGTGCCAGCAGCTTAGTTGACAGGGGCGAGCAGTACTTC.

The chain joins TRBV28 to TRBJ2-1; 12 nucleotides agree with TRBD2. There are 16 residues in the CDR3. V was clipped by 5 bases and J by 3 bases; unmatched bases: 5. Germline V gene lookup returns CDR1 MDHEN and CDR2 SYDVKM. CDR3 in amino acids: CASSPLLAGGYNEQFF. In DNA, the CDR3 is TGTGCCAGCAGTCCCCTACTAGCGGGAGGCTACAATGAGCAGTTCTTC.

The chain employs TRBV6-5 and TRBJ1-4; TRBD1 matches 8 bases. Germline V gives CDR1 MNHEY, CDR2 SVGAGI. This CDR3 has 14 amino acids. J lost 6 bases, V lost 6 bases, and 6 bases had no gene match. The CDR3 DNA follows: TGTGCCAGCAGCCCGGGACAGGAGTATGAAAAACTGTTTTTT. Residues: CASSPGQEYEKLFF.

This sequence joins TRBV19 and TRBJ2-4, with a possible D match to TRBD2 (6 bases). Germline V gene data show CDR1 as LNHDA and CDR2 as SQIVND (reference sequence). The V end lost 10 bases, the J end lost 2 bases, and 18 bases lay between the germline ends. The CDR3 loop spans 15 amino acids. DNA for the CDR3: TGTGCCACCCAATCGGGTAGCGGCTCCAAAAACATTCAGTACTTC. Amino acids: CATQSGSGSKNIQYF.

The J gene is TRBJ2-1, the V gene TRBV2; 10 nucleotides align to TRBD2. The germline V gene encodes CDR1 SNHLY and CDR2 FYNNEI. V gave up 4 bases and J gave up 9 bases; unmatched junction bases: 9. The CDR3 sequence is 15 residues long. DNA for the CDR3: TGTGCCAGCAGTGCAACTAGCGGGATTGGTATTGAGCAGTTCTTC. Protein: CASSATSGIGIEQFF.

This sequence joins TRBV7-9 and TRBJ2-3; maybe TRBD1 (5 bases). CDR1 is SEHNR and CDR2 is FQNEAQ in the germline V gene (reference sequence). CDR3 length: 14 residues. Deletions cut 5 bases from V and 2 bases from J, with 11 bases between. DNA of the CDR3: TGTGCCAGCAGCAAGGGGCAAAACACAGATACGCAGTATTTT. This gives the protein CASSKGQNTDTQYF.

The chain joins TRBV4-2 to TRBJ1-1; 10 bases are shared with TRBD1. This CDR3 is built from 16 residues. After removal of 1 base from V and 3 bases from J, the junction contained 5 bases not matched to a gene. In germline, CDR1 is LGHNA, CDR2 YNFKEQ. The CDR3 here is CASSQVGTGADTEAFF. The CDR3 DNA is TGTGCCAGCAGCCAAGTGGGGACAGGGGCAGACACTGAAGCTTTCTTT.

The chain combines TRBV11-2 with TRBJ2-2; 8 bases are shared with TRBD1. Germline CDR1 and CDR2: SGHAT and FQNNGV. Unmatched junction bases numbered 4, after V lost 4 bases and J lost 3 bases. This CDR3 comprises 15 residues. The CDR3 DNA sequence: TGTGCCAGCAGCTCGACAGGGGTCGACACCGGGGAGCTGTTTTTT. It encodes CASSSTGVDTGELFF.

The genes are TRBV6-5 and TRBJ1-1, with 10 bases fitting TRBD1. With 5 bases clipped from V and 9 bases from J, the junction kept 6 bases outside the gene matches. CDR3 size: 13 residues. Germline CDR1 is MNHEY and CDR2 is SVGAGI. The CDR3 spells CASSPGQGRKAFF. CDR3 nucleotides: TGTGCCAGCAGTCCGGGACAGGGGCGGAAAGCTTTCTTT.

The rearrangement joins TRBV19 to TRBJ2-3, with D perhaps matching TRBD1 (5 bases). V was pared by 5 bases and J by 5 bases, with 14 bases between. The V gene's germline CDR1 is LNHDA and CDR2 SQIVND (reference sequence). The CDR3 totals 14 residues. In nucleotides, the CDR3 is TGTGCCAGTAGTTGGACACCTCCCAGAGATACGCAGTATTTT. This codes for CASSWTPPRDTQYF.

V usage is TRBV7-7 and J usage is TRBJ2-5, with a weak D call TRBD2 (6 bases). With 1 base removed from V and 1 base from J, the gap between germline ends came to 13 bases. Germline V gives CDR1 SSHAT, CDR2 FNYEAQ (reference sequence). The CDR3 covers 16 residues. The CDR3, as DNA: TGTGCCAGCAGCTTAGGACCAGGGCGGGGCCAAGAGACCCAGTACTTC. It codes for CASSLGPGRGQETQYF. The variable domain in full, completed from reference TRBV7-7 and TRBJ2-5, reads GAGVSQSPRYKVTKRGQDVTLRCDPISSHATLYWYQQALGQGPEFLTYFNYEAQPDKSGLPSDRFSAERPEGSISTLTIQRTEQRDSAMYRCASSLGPGRGQETQYFGPGTRLLVL.

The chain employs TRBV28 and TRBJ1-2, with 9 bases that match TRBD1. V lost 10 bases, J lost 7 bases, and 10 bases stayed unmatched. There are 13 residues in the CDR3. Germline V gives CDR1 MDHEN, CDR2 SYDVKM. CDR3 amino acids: CAISRDRVFGYTF. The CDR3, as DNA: TGTGCCATCTCCCGGGACAGGGTATTTGGCTACACCTTC.

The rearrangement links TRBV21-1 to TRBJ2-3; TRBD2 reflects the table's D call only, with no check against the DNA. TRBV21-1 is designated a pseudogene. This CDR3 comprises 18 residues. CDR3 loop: CASSKVLIAVQYTDTQYF. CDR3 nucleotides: TGTGCCAGCAGCAAAGTATTAATCGCGGTCCAATACACAGATACGCAGTATTTT.

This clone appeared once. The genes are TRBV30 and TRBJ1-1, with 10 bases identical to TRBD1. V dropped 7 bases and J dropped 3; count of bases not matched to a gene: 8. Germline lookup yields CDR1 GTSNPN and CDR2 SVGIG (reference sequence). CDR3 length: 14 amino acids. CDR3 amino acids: CAFLDRGRYTEAFF. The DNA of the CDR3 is TGTGCCTTCCTCGACAGGGGGCGATACACTGAAGCTTTCTTT.

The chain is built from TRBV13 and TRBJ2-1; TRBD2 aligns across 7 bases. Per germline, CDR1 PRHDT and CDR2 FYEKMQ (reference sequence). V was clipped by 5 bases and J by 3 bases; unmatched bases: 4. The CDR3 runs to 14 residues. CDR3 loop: CASSPGLVYNEQFF. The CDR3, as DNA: TGTGCCAGCAGCCCAGGACTAGTCTACAATGAGCAGTTCTTC.